A selection of T cell receptor beta chains follows, all from one sample in a study of T cell repertoires in cytomegalovirus infection. TCRdb redid the calling of the reads with MiXCR, one entry per CDR3 protein. Here the sample spans roughly 45,000 distinct CDR3 sequences, 20% being singletons. Their target antigens are unknown. Sequenced sample: PBMCs, sequenced either directly or after in vitro stimulation (not recorded which). These receptors came from a human donor in good health (CMV status not recorded). Some clones in this sample may be carry-over from other donors' samples. Each CDR3 is given with its conserved first and last residue. The D gene is left open where the match is weak. Clone size is shown for a subset of rows, as once, few, many or a class of expanded clone.

v_call	d_call	clone_size	j_call	cdr3_aa	cdr3_nt
TRBV5-1	-	-	TRBJ2-5	CASSFGNQETQYF	TGCGCCAGCAGCTTCGGGAACCAAGAGACCCAGTACTTC
TRBV7-9	-	-	TRBJ2-7	CASSSRVTYEQYF	TGTGCCAGCAGCTCGAGGGTGACTTACGAGCAGTACTTC
TRBV11-1	-	many	TRBJ2-1	CASSFDYNEQFF	TGTGCCAGCAGCTTTGACTACAATGAGCAGTTCTTC
TRBV12-3/TRBV12-4	TRBD1	many	TRBJ1-1	CASSLTGFGTEAFF	TGTGCCAGCAGTCTGACAGGGTTCGGGACTGAAGCTTTCTTT
TRBV6-1	-	many	TRBJ1-1	CASSVAEAFF	TGTGCCAGCAGTGTCGCTGAAGCTTTCTTT
TRBV20-1	-	few	TRBJ2-3	CSASSDPSTDTQYF	TGCAGTGCTAGTTCGGACCCAAGCACAGATACGCAGTATTTT
TRBV6-2/TRBV6-3	TRBD1	-	TRBJ2-7	CASSEDRALYEQYF	TGTGCCAGCAGTGAAGACAGGGCCCTCTACGAGCAGTACTTC
TRBV5-1	-	few	TRBJ1-1	CASSLWQGSLDTEAFF	TGCGCCAGCAGCTTGTGGCAGGGGTCGTTAGACACTGAAGCTTTCTTT
TRBV18	-	-	TRBJ2-3	CATRPNTNTDTQYF	TGTGCCACCAGACCAAACACCAACACAGATACGCAGTATTTT
TRBV6-5	-	many	TRBJ2-5	CASSRGETQYF	TGTGCCAGCAGTCGGGGAGAGACCCAGTACTTC
TRBV20-1	TRBD1	few	TRBJ2-1	CSVGQGAYNEQFF	TGCAGTGTGGGCCAGGGGGCTTACAATGAGCAGTTCTTC
TRBV5-1	TRBD1	-	TRBJ1-3	CASSPLPTGNGNTIYF	TGCGCCAGCAGCCCACTACCGACAGGGAATGGAAACACCATATATTTT
TRBV5-1	-	-	TRBJ2-4	CASSLTGNYIQYF	TGCGCCAGCAGCTTAACGGGGAACTACATTCAGTACTTC
TRBV9	TRBD2	-	TRBJ2-1	CASSVDSGGPYNEQFF	TGTGCCAGCAGCGTAGACAGCGGGGGACCCTACAATGAGCAGTTCTTC
TRBV7-2	-	-	TRBJ2-7	CASSYSPPYEQYF	TGTGCCAGCAGCTATTCCCCCCCCTACGAGCAGTACTTC
TRBV14	-	-	TRBJ2-1	CASSQLAWAQLKYNEQFF	TGTGCCAGCAGCCAATTAGCCTGGGCTCAACTGAAATACAATGAGCAGTTCTTC
TRBV7-8	-	many	TRBJ2-5	CASSWRPLLQETQYF	TGTGCCAGCAGCTGGCGGCCGCTCTTGCAAGAGACCCAGTACTTC
TRBV2	TRBD1	few	TRBJ1-5	CASRGQLNQPQHF	TGTGCCAGCAGGGGACAGTTAAATCAGCCCCAGCATTTT
TRBV6-2/TRBV6-3	-	-	TRBJ2-1	CASSRTSSYNEQFF	TGTGCCAGCAGCAGAACCAGCTCCTACAATGAGCAGTTCTTC
TRBV11-2	-	-	TRBJ2-2	CASSSTSPGELFF	TGTGCCAGCAGCTCCACTAGCCCCGGGGAGCTGTTTTTT
TRBV18	TRBD2	-	TRBJ2-1	CASSPPSGGYNEQFF	TGTGCCAGCTCACCACCGAGCGGGGGCTACAATGAGCAGTTCTTC
TRBV6-6	TRBD2	-	TRBJ2-7	CASSLAGVGEQYF	TGTGCCAGCAGTTTAGCGGGAGTCGGCGAGCAGTACTTC
TRBV7-8	-	few	TRBJ2-6	CASRPGRSGANVLTF	TGTGCCAGCAGGCCAGGGAGGAGTGGGGCCAACGTCCTGACTTTC
TRBV25-1	-	many	TRBJ1-2	CASSESGRDYGYTF	TGTGCCAGCAGTGAATCAGGGAGGGACTATGGCTACACCTTC
TRBV19	TRBD2	few	TRBJ2-2	CASEDLAGKRDTGELFF	TGTGCCAGTGAAGACCTAGCGGGGAAAAGGGACACCGGGGAGCTGTTTTTT
TRBV29-1	TRBD1	-	TRBJ2-5	CSVNRGLGETQYF	TGCAGCGTAAACAGGGGGCTAGGAGAGACCCAGTACTTC
TRBV24-1	TRBD2	-	TRBJ2-5	CATSDPRESGETQYF	TGTGCCACCAGTGATCCGCGGGAGTCGGGGGAGACCCAGTACTTC
TRBV5-6	TRBD1	many	TRBJ1-1	CASSPPSGGNTEAFF	TGTGCCAGCAGCCCCCCGTCAGGGGGAAACACTGAAGCTTTCTTT
TRBV7-2	-	many	TRBJ2-7	CASSGRSPGYEQYF	TGTGCCAGCAGCGGCAGGAGCCCGGGCTACGAGCAGTACTTC
TRBV7-9	-	once	TRBJ1-6	CASSSYRDSPLHF	TGTGCCAGCAGCTCCTACAGGGATTCACCCCTCCACTTT
TRBV19	-	few	TRBJ1-2	CASSPQGRDGYTF	TGTGCCAGTAGTCCTCAGGGGAGGGATGGCTACACCTTC
TRBV11-1	TRBD1	-	TRBJ1-1	CASSSPRQGNTEAFF	TGTGCCAGCAGCTCCCCCCGACAGGGAAACACTGAAGCTTTCTTT
TRBV7-2	TRBD2	-	TRBJ2-5	CASSLAGLAGALETQYF	TGTGCCAGCAGCTTAGCGGGGTTAGCGGGAGCATTGGAGACCCAGTACTTC
TRBV11-2	-	many	TRBJ2-3	CASTTRTNTDTQYF	TGTGCCAGCACAACCCGGACCAACACAGATACGCAGTATTTT
TRBV27	-	-	TRBJ2-1	CASSSGHVNEQFF	TGTGCCAGCAGTTCGGGACACGTCAATGAGCAGTTCTTC
TRBV2	-	few	TRBJ2-4	CASSARPYGNIQYF	TGTGCCAGCAGTGCCAGGCCGTACGGAAACATTCAGTACTTC
TRBV7-8	-	many	TRBJ2-3	CASSLEWLSDTQYF	TGTGCCAGCAGCTTAGAGTGGTTATCAGATACGCAGTATTTT
TRBV3-1	-	-	TRBJ1-6	CASSQAQQTSPLHF	TGTGCCAGCAGCCAAGCACAACAAACCTCACCCCTCCACTTT
TRBV6-1	-	-	TRBJ2-3	CASSEGYPSTDTQYF	TGTGCCAGCAGTGAGGGATACCCTAGCACAGATACGCAGTATTTT
TRBV10-3	-	-	TRBJ2-3	CAISEGNTDTQYF	TGTGCCATCAGTGAGGGGAACACAGATACGCAGTATTTT
TRBV7-6	-	-	TRBJ1-5	CASSLAWGDQPQHF	TGTGCCAGCAGCTTAGCGTGGGGGGATCAGCCCCAGCATTTT
TRBV11-2	-	many	TRBJ1-1	CASSPRPGRNTEAFF	TGTGCCAGCAGCCCGCGACCGGGGAGGAACACTGAAGCTTTCTTT
TRBV20-1	TRBD1	few	TRBJ2-1	CSARDRYRGEQFF	TGCAGTGCTAGAGATCGATACAGGGGTGAGCAGTTCTTC
TRBV7-2	-	many	TRBJ1-5	CASSSSFGEPQHF	TGTGCCAGCAGCTCCTCCTTTGGGGAGCCCCAGCATTTT
TRBV7-9	TRBD1	-	TRBJ1-3	CASSLDRGKGNTIYF	TGTGCCAGCAGCCTTGACAGGGGAAAAGGAAACACCATATATTTT
TRBV20-1	-	-	TRBJ2-3	CSARSTDTQYF	TGCAGTGCTAGATCCACAGATACGCAGTATTTT
TRBV20-1	TRBD1	many	TRBJ1-5	CSARQQGAGQPQHF	TGCAGTGCTAGACAACAGGGGGCGGGTCAGCCCCAGCATTTT
TRBV6-5	-	few	TRBJ1-6	CASRQGRSPLHF	TGTGCCAGCAGACAGGGTCGCTCACCCCTCCACTTT
TRBV11-2	-	-	TRBJ2-3	CASSSSDTQYF	TGTGCCAGCAGCTCCTCCGATACGCAGTATTTT
TRBV7-6	TRBD2	-	TRBJ2-1	CASSLLSYRLAGVGEQFF	TGTGCCAGCAGCTTATTAAGCTATCGACTAGCGGGAGTTGGAGAGCAGTTCTTC
TRBV12-3/TRBV12-4	TRBD2	-	TRBJ2-7	CASSYRSSGSYEQYF	TGTGCCAGCAGTTACAGGTCTAGCGGCTCCTACGAGCAGTACTTC
TRBV2	TRBD1	few	TRBJ1-2	CASSVETGGNYGYTF	TGTGCCAGCAGTGTGGAGACAGGGGGTAACTATGGCTACACCTTC
TRBV12-3/TRBV12-4	-	many	TRBJ2-2	CASTPRGGSTGELFF	TGTGCCAGCACCCCTAGGGGGGGTTCGACCGGGGAGCTGTTTTTT
TRBV29-1	-	-	TRBJ1-2	CSVGTDDYGYTF	TGCAGCGTTGGGACAGACGACTATGGCTACACCTTC